These 10 T cell receptor beta chains were sequenced from one sample in a study of control samples from healthy donors and cancer patients (dated by TCRdb to 2018 to 2020). The protocol used for the library was the immunoSEQ multiplex PCR assay. TCRdb's version of the immuneACCESS table is confined to in-frame rearrangements and falls short of the full clone set. An unresolved V gene accounts for under half of the shortfall where checked; the remainder is of unknown origin. Within this sample are some 94,000 clones, with around nine tenths of them counted one time only. Of the sample, 8.5% to 10% falls within the top ten clones. Sample: PBMCs. Receptors originate from a woman between 50 and 59 years old with colorectal cancer.

This clone is a singleton in its sample. J is TRBJ1-2 and V is TRBV6-5, with D tentatively TRBD1 (6 bases). The V end was cut by 7 bases, the J end by 2 bases, with 14 bases between. There are 14 residues in the CDR3. The germline V gene encodes CDR1 MNHEY and CDR2 SVGAGI. CDR3 sequence (DNA): TGTGCCAGCACCCGAGGGGGGATGAACTATGGCTACACCTTC. Its protein product is CASTRGGMNYGYTF.

Remarks on this clone: This sample also contains other DNA sequences that code for the same CDR3. This rearrangement joins TRBV19 to TRBJ1-3; tentatively, D is TRBD1 (6 bases). CDR1 and CDR2 from the germline V gene are LNHDA and SQIVND (reference sequence). The CDR3 length is 14 residues. V dropped 5 bases and J dropped 0 bases, with 8 bases sitting between them. CDR3 nucleotide sequence: TGTGCCAGTAGTCCGACAGGCTCTGGAAACACCATATATTTT. Translating gives CASSPTGSGNTIYF. Full variable domain (outside the CDR3, taken from reference TRBV19 and TRBJ1-3): DGGITQSPKYLFRKEGQNVTLSCEQNLNHDAMYWYRQDPGQGLRLIYYSQIVNDFQKGDIAEGYSVSREKKESFPLTVTSAQKNPTAFYLCASSPTGSGNTIYFGEGSWLTVV.

The chain links TRBV5-6 to TRBJ1-6; D gene ambiguous. Germline V gives CDR1 SGHDT, CDR2 YYEEEE. The V end was cut by 5 bases, the J end by 7 bases, with 7 bases between. CDR3 length: 12 residues. CDR3 protein: CASRGANSPLHF. CDR3 DNA sequence: TGTGCCAGCAGGGGAGCCAATTCACCCCTCCACTTT.

The chain couples TRBV7-2 to TRBJ2-2, with unresolved D. The CDR3 is 14 residues long. Germline V gene data show CDR1 as SGHTA and CDR2 as FQGNSA. Deletions cut 3 bases from V and 3 bases from J, with 8 bases between. CDR3 region: CASSLSGHTGELFF. The CDR3 bases are TGTGCCAGCAGCTTGTCCGGACACACCGGGGAGCTGTTTTTT.

The V gene is TRBV7-9, the J gene TRBJ2-6; the D is unclear. Trimming removed 2 bases at V and 0 bases at J, with 5 bases between. The CDR3 covers 15 residues. Per the germline V gene, CDR1 is SEHNR and CDR2 is FQNEAQ (reference sequence). The CDR3 loop is CASSLTTSGANVLTF. DNA for the CDR3: TGTGCCAGCAGCTTAACGACCTCTGGGGCCAACGTCCTGACTTTC. The full variable domain, its missing parts supplied by reference TRBV7-9 and TRBJ2-6, is DTGVSQNPRHKITKRGQNVTFRCDPISEHNRLYWYRQTLGQGPEFLTYFQNEAQLEKSRLLSDRFSAERPKGSFSTLEIQRTEQGDSAMYLCASSLTTSGANVLTFGAGSRLTVL.

This chain uses TRBV5-6 with TRBJ2-7, with 12 bases identical to TRBD1. From germline, CDR1 is SGHDT and CDR2 YYEEEE. The V gene end was trimmed by 2 bases and the J gene end by 1 base; junction bases not matched to a gene: 7. CDR3 length: 17 amino acids. This chain's CDR3 is CASSFRDRGPGSYEQYV. In DNA form, the CDR3 reads TGTGCCAGCAGCTTCCGGGACAGGGGGCCCGGGTCCTACGAGCAGTACGTC.

The sample holds one count of this clone. J is TRBJ2-1 and V is TRBV6-2 or TRBV6-3, with TRBD1 matching over 8 bases. The trim removed 6 bases at V and 4 bases at J, leaving 5 bases unmatched. The CDR3 runs 14 residues. The germline gives CDR1 MNHEY, CDR2 SVGEGT. The CDR3 DNA is TGTGCCAGCAGCGTCCGGGACAGGTACAATGAGCAGTTCTTC. It encodes CASSVRDRYNEQFF.

The chain employs TRBV7-9 and TRBJ1-1; tentatively, D is TRBD1 (5 bases). This CDR3 has 15 amino acids. V shed 3 bases and J shed 0 bases, with 11 bases lying between them. The V gene's germline CDR1 is SEHNR and CDR2 FQNEAQ (reference sequence). The CDR3 bases are TGTGCCAGCAGCTTGCGGGACTCCATGAACACTGAAGCTTTCTTT. This encodes CASSLRDSMNTEAFF.

The V gene is TRBV4-3, the J gene TRBJ1-1; unclear D gene. The CDR3 totals 14 residues. Germline CDR1 is LGHNA and CDR2 is YSLEER. V shed 1 base and J shed 2 bases, with 8 bases lying between them. For the CDR3, the DNA is TGCGCCAGCAGCCAAGTCGCAGTCAACACTGAAGCTTTCTTT. This encodes CASSQVAVNTEAFF.

This sequence joins TRBV21-1 and TRBJ1-1. TRBV21-1 is an annotated pseudogene. This CDR3 is 16 amino acids long. CDR3 in amino acids: CASSKDPGGPDPEAFF. The DNA for the CDR3 is TGTGCCAGCAGCAAAGACCCCGGGGGCCCCGACCCTGAAGCTTTCTTT.